The clone carrying this TCR beta chain was found once. The antigen is not known. The data stem from a study of cytomegalovirus exposure and HLA in healthy donors. Study results and caveats: TCR beta chain V- and J-gene trimming was linked, in a later analysis, to a missense variant in DCLRE1C. Some TCR beta chains (roughly 150 of them) were listed as cytomegalovirus-associated. The authors judged a highly shared variant cluster likely a sequencing artifact.

Both 60 Vbeta primers and 13 Jbeta primers went into the PCR. Here immunoSEQ multiplex PCR was the method, and the copy in TCRdb shows in-frame clones only, minus some. The repertoire consists of 170,000 or so clones, with about four fifths occurring once and the leading ten covering 1.6%. There are 15 residues in the CDR3. V dropped 7 bases and J dropped 5; count of bases not matched to a gene: 11. Germline V gene lookup returns CDR1 MNHNY and CDR2 SVGAGI (reference sequence). Specimen: PBMCs. This TCR was recovered from a man in his fifties in good health and CMV-seronegative. The chain carries TRBV6-6 and TRBJ2-5, with TRBD1 matching over 9 bases. In DNA, the CDR3 is TGTGCCAGCACCGATTCCGGGACAGGGAAGGAGACCCAGTACTTC. Amino acids: CASTDSGTGKETQYF.